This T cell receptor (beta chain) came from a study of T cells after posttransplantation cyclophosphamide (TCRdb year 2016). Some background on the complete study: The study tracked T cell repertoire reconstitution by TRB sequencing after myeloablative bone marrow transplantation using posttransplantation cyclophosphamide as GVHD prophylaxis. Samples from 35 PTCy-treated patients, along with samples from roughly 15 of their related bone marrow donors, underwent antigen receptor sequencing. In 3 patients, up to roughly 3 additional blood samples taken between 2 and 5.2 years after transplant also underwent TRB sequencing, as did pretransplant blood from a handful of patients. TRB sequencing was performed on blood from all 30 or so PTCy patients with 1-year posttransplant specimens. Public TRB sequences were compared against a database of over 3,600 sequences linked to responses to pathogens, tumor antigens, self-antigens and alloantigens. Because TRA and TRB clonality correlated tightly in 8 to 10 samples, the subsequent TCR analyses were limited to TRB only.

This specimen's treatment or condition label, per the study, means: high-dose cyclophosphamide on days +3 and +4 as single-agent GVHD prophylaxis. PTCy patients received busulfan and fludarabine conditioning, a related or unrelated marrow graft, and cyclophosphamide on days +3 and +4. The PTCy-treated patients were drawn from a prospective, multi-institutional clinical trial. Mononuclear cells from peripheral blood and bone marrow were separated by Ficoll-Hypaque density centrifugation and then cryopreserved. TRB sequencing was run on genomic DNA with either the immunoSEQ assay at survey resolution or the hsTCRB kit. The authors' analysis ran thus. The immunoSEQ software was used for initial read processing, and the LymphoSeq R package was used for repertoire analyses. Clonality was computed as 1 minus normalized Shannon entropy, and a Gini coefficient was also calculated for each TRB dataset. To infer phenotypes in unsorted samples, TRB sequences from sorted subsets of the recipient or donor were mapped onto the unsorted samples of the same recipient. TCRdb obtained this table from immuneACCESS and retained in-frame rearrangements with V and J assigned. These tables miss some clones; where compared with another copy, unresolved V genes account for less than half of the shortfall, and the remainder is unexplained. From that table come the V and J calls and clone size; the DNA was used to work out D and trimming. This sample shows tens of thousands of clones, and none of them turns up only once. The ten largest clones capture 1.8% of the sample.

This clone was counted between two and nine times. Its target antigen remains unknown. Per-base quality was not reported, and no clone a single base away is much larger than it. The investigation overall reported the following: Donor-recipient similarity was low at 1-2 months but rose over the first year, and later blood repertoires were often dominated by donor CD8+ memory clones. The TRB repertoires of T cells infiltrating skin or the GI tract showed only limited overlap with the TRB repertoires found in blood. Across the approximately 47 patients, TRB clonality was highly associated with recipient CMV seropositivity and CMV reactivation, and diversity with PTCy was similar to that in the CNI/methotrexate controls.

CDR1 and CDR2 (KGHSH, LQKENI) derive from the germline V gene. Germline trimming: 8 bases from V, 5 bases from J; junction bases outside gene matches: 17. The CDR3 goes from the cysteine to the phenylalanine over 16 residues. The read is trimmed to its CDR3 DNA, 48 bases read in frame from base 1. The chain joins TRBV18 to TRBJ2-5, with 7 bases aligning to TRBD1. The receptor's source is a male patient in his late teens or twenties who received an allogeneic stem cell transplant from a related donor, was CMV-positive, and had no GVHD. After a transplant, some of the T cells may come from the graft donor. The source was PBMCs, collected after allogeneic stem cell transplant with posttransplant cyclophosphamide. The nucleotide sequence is TGTGCCAGCCCCCCAAAAGAGTGGGACAGCTGGGAGACCCAGTACTTC. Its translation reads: CASPPKEWDSWETQYF. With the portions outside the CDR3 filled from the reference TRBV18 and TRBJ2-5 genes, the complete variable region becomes NAGVMQNPRHLVRRRGQEARLRCSPMKGHSHVYWYRQLPEEGLKFMVYLQKENIIDESGMPKERFSAEFPKEGPSILRIQQVVRGDSAAYFCASPPKEWDSWETQYFGPGTRLLVL.